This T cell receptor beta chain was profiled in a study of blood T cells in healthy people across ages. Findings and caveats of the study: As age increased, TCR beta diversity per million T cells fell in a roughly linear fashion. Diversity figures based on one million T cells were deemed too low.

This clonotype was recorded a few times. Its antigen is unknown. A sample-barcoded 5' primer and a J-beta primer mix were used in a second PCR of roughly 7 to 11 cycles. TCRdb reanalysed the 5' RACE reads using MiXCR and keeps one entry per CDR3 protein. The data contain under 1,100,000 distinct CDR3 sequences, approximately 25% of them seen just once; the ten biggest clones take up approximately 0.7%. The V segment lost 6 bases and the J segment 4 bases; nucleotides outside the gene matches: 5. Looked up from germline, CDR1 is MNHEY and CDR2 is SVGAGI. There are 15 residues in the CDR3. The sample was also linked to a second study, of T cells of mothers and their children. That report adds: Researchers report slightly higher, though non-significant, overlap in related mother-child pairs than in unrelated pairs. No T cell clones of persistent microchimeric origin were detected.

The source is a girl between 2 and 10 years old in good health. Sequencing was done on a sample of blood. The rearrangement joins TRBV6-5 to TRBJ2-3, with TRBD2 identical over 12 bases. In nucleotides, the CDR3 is TGTGCCAGCAGCCCTAGCGGGGGGGCCCCAGATACGCAGTATTTT. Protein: CASSPSGGAPDTQYF.